This TCR beta chain was identified during a study of molecular identifiers for immune sequencing clone quantification. The study, taken as a whole, reports: Over 99% of CMV-specific effector molecules, but under 1% of naive ones, were in clones above 20 copies.

Methods described previously were used for bulk TCR libraries, and listed TCR primers were applied. MiXCR, applied by TCRdb to the PCR reads, yields one record per CDR3 protein. The sample holds 600,000 to 650,000 distinct CDR3 sequences, just under 20% seen once. Input for naive CD8 libraries was about 18,000 to 1,000,000 sorted cells; the RNA fraction used was 10%, 30% or 50%. The sorting of naive CD8 T cells used the CD8+CD4-CCR7+CD45RA+ phenotype. This CDR3 is built from 14 residues. The germline CDR1 and CDR2 sequences are SGHTA and FQGNSA. Trimming removed 2 bases at V and 7 bases at J, with 14 bases between. A note on this clonotype: What it binds is unknown.

The sample was naive CD8+ T cells from blood, with Jurkat cell RNA spiked in. The subset: FACS-sorted CD8+CD4-CCR7+CD45RA+ naive T cells. This TCR was sampled from a human donor in good health. Some libraries in this study had Jurkat cell RNA spiked in. The rearrangement uses TRBV7-2 and TRBJ1-1; D gene unclear. CDR3 in amino acids: CASSLTGVRGEAFF. The CDR3 DNA follows: TGTGCCAGCAGCTTAACGGGTGTTCGGGGTGAAGCTTTCTTT.